The present T cell receptor beta chain was sequenced within a study of blood T cell repertoires in COVID-19. For the study at large: Sources were T cells, B-cell-depleted T cells, or PBMCs; the material itself was cDNA or gDNA.

Original processing notes: Quantification of nucleated cells was approximated via reference gene primer amplification. TCRdb's copy holds only in-frame clones and misses some; the assay was immunoSEQ multiplex PCR. The V and J calls and clone size are taken from that table; D and trimming were inferred from the DNA. The sample holds 95,000 to 100,000 clones, 85% seen once. J gave up 2 bases and V 4 bases, and 8 bases lay outside the gene matches. The CDR3 extends over 16 amino acids. From germline, CDR1 is MNHEY and CDR2 SMNVEV (reference sequence). The sequenced sample was peripheral blood. This chain connects TRBV27 to TRBJ2-3; 8 bases fit TRBD1. The sequence came from a woman in her 70s with active or convalescent COVID-19. The CDR3 loop is CASSSTGQGATDTQYF. CDR3 bases: TGTGCCAGCAGTTCCACTGGACAGGGCGCCACAGATACGCAGTATTTT.